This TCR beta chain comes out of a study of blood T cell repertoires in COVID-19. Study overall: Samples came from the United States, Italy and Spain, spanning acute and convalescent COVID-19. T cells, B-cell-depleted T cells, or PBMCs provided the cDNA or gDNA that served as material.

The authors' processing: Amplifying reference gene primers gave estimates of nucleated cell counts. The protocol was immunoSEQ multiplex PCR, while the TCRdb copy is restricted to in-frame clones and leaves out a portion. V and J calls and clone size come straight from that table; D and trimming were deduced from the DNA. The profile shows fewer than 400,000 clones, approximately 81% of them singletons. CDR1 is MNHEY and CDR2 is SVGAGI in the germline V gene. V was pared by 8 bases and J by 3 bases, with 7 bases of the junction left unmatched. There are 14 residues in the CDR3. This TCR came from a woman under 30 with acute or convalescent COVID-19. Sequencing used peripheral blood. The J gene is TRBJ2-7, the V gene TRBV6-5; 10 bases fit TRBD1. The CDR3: CASATGDRGYEQYF. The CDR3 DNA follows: TGTGCCAGCGCAACGGGGGACAGGGGCTACGAGCAGTACTTC.